A selection of T cell receptor beta chains follows, all from one sample in a study of blood T cells in healthy people across ages. TCRdb reprocessed the 5' RACE reads via MiXCR and lists one record per CDR3 protein. Of more than 650,000 distinct CDR3 sequences detected, approximately 24% appear once; the ten largest clones hold around 3%. In addition, the sample was reused for a study of T cells of mothers and their children.

Sample: blood. The receptors were sampled from a boy aged 10-17 years in good health. Each CDR3 is given with its conserved first and last residue. Fields, in order: D gene, clone size, V gene, J gene, CDR3 protein, CDR3 DNA. The D gene is left open where the match is weak. Not all rows give a size; the values are once, few, many and, for expanded clones, a class.

d_call: .
clone_size: .
v_call: TRBV20-1
j_call: TRBJ2-5
cdr3_aa: CSAPSGYQETQYF
cdr3_nt: TGCAGTGCTCCAAGCGGGTACCAAGAGACCCAGTACTTC

d_call: .
clone_size: .
v_call: TRBV20-1
j_call: TRBJ2-3
cdr3_aa: CSAPEGGDTQYF
cdr3_nt: TGCAGTGCCCCGGAGGGGGGAGATACGCAGTATTTT

d_call: TRBD1
clone_size: .
v_call: TRBV2
j_call: TRBJ2-5
cdr3_aa: CASSVGGQDQETQYF
cdr3_nt: TGTGCCAGCAGTGTTGGGGGACAGGACCAAGAGACCCAGTACTTC

d_call: TRBD2
clone_size: .
v_call: TRBV14
j_call: TRBJ2-1
cdr3_aa: CASSQAPLAGAPGNEQFF
cdr3_nt: TGTGCCAGCAGTCAAGCCCCCCTAGCGGGGGCCCCGGGGAATGAGCAGTTCTTC

d_call: TRBD2
clone_size: few
v_call: TRBV27
j_call: TRBJ2-1
cdr3_aa: CASSYGGGVDEQFF
cdr3_nt: TGTGCCAGCAGTTACGGCGGGGGGGTGGATGAGCAGTTCTTC

d_call: TRBD1
clone_size: .
v_call: TRBV3-1
j_call: TRBJ2-5
cdr3_aa: CASSQRQGASETQYF
cdr3_nt: TGTGCCAGCAGCCAGCGACAGGGGGCGTCGGAGACCCAGTACTTC

d_call: .
clone_size: .
v_call: TRBV30
j_call: TRBJ1-4
cdr3_aa: CAWTSRPGEKLFF
cdr3_nt: TGTGCCTGGACGTCTCGCCCGGGGGAAAAACTGTTTTTT

d_call: .
clone_size: .
v_call: TRBV7-2
j_call: TRBJ1-1
cdr3_aa: CASSLEGSTYLNTEAFF
cdr3_nt: TGTGCCAGCAGCTTAGAGGGCAGCACATACCTGAACACTGAAGCTTTCTTT

d_call: .
clone_size: few
v_call: TRBV11-2
j_call: TRBJ2-5
cdr3_aa: CASRNWETQYF
cdr3_nt: TGTGCCAGCAGAAACTGGGAGACCCAGTACTTC

d_call: .
clone_size: few
v_call: TRBV30
j_call: TRBJ2-7
cdr3_aa: CAWSVALEAIYEQYF
cdr3_nt: TGTGCCTGGAGTGTAGCCCTGGAGGCGATCTACGAGCAGTACTTC

d_call: .
clone_size: few
v_call: TRBV3-1
j_call: TRBJ2-1
cdr3_aa: CASSQDFSAGPNNEQFF
cdr3_nt: TGTGCCAGCAGCCAAGATTTTTCGGCGGGGCCAAACAATGAGCAGTTCTTC

d_call: .
clone_size: .
v_call: TRBV10-3
j_call: TRBJ2-2
cdr3_aa: CAISESWRNTGELFF
cdr3_nt: TGTGCCATCAGTGAGTCGTGGAGAAACACCGGGGAGCTGTTTTTT

d_call: .
clone_size: .
v_call: TRBV7-3
j_call: TRBJ2-7
cdr3_aa: CASSIDSMGEQYF
cdr3_nt: TGTGCCAGCAGCATTGACAGCATGGGGGAGCAGTACTTC

d_call: .
clone_size: few
v_call: TRBV5-1
j_call: TRBJ1-2
cdr3_aa: CASSREGDYGYTF
cdr3_nt: TGCGCCAGCAGCAGAGAGGGGGACTATGGCTACACCTTC

d_call: TRBD2
clone_size: .
v_call: TRBV5-1
j_call: TRBJ2-7
cdr3_aa: CASSLGLAGGPHEQYF
cdr3_nt: TGCGCCAGCAGCCTTGGCCTAGCGGGGGGCCCCCACGAGCAGTACTTC

d_call: .
clone_size: .
v_call: TRBV12-5
j_call: TRBJ2-5
cdr3_aa: CASGPADTIRF
cdr3_nt: TGTGCTAGTGGTCCCGCAGACACGATTCGCTTC

d_call: .
clone_size: .
v_call: TRBV12-3/TRBV12-4
j_call: TRBJ1-1
cdr3_aa: CASNLQGEDTEAFF
cdr3_nt: TGTGCCAGCAATTTACAAGGGGAGGACACTGAAGCTTTCTTT

d_call: TRBD2
clone_size: .
v_call: TRBV3-1
j_call: TRBJ2-7
cdr3_aa: CASSQDPSGGARYEQYF
cdr3_nt: TGTGCCAGCAGCCAAGATCCAAGCGGGGGGGCCCGCTACGAGCAGTACTTC

d_call: .
clone_size: few
v_call: TRBV10-2
j_call: TRBJ2-5
cdr3_aa: CAATNQGWETQYF
cdr3_nt: TGCGCCGCGACTAACCAGGGATGGGAGACCCAGTACTTC

d_call: .
clone_size: few
v_call: TRBV5-1
j_call: TRBJ2-5
cdr3_aa: CASSFTSLKTQYF
cdr3_nt: TGCGCCAGCAGCTTTACGAGCCTAAAGACCCAGTACTTC

d_call: .
clone_size: .
v_call: TRBV9
j_call: TRBJ1-1
cdr3_aa: CASRVHTDLRTEAFF
cdr3_nt: TGTGCCAGCAGGGTTCACACGGACTTAAGGACTGAAGCTTTCTTT

d_call: .
clone_size: few
v_call: TRBV7-6
j_call: TRBJ2-3
cdr3_aa: CASSFVGAGDTQYF
cdr3_nt: TGTGCCAGCAGCTTTGTCGGGGCGGGAGATACGCAGTATTTT

d_call: .
clone_size: .
v_call: TRBV9
j_call: TRBJ2-2
cdr3_aa: CASSVDPVRGRSGELFF
cdr3_nt: TGTGCCAGCAGCGTCGACCCCGTAAGGGGAAGGTCCGGGGAGCTGTTTTTT

d_call: TRBD2
clone_size: .
v_call: TRBV7-9
j_call: TRBJ2-2
cdr3_aa: CASSLGTSGFTGELFF
cdr3_nt: TGTGCCAGCAGCTTGGGGACTAGCGGCTTCACCGGGGAGCTGTTTTTT

d_call: TRBD1
clone_size: .
v_call: TRBV29-1
j_call: TRBJ1-2
cdr3_aa: CSVGTGDRGYTF
cdr3_nt: TGCAGCGTTGGTACAGGGGATAGGGGCTACACCTTC

d_call: TRBD1
clone_size: .
v_call: TRBV5-1
j_call: TRBJ1-1
cdr3_aa: CASSQQNPDRPNTEAFF
cdr3_nt: TGCGCCAGCAGCCAACAAAATCCGGACAGGCCGAACACTGAAGCTTTCTTT

d_call: .
clone_size: .
v_call: TRBV5-1
j_call: TRBJ2-1
cdr3_aa: CASSLGSGKDEQFF
cdr3_nt: TGCGCCAGCAGCTTAGGGAGTGGGAAGGATGAGCAGTTCTTC

d_call: TRBD1
clone_size: .
v_call: TRBV28
j_call: TRBJ1-5
cdr3_aa: CASGTGSGQPQHF
cdr3_nt: TGTGCCAGCGGGACAGGGTCAGGGCAGCCCCAGCATTTT

d_call: TRBD1
clone_size: .
v_call: TRBV7-9
j_call: TRBJ1-2
cdr3_aa: CASSYSTGGSYGYTF
cdr3_nt: TGTGCCAGCAGCTATTCGACAGGGGGCAGCTATGGCTACACCTTC

d_call: .
clone_size: .
v_call: TRBV7-6
j_call: TRBJ2-5
cdr3_aa: CASSLGPGGEETQYF
cdr3_nt: TGTGCCAGCAGCTTAGGCCCCGGGGGAGAAGAGACCCAGTACTTC

d_call: TRBD2
clone_size: few
v_call: TRBV20-1
j_call: TRBJ2-3
cdr3_aa: CSGVRTSGVHTQYF
cdr3_nt: TGCTCCGGCGTCAGGACTAGCGGGGTTCATACGCAGTATTTT

d_call: .
clone_size: .
v_call: TRBV9
j_call: TRBJ2-2
cdr3_aa: CASSVDTANTGELFF
cdr3_nt: TGTGCCAGCAGCGTCGACACCGCGAACACCGGGGAGCTGTTTTTT

d_call: TRBD1
clone_size: .
v_call: TRBV6-6
j_call: TRBJ1-4
cdr3_aa: CASSYSGTGGEKLFF
cdr3_nt: TGTGCCAGCAGTTACTCGGGGACAGGGGGTGAAAAACTGTTTTTT

d_call: TRBD1
clone_size: few
v_call: TRBV7-3
j_call: TRBJ2-4
cdr3_aa: CASSPGDSKNIQYF
cdr3_nt: TGTGCCAGCAGCCCAGGGGACAGCAAAAACATTCAGTACTTC

d_call: .
clone_size: few
v_call: TRBV21-1
j_call: TRBJ2-3
cdr3_aa: CASSKRDTFSSTDTQYF
cdr3_nt: TGTGCCAGCAGCAAACGGGACACATTTTCTAGCACAGATACGCAGTATTTT

d_call: TRBD2
clone_size: .
v_call: TRBV7-9
j_call: TRBJ2-7
cdr3_aa: CASSFASGPTYEQYF
cdr3_nt: TGTGCCAGCAGCTTTGCTAGCGGGCCTACCTACGAGCAGTACTTC

d_call: .
clone_size: few
v_call: TRBV28
j_call: TRBJ2-5
cdr3_aa: CASSFDTEGETQYF
cdr3_nt: TGTGCCAGCAGTTTCGACACAGAGGGGGAGACCCAGTACTTC

d_call: .
clone_size: few
v_call: TRBV5-1
j_call: TRBJ1-1
cdr3_aa: CASSEGMQALSMNTEAFF
cdr3_nt: TGCGCCAGCAGCGAGGGGATGCAGGCGCTGTCTATGAACACTGAAGCTTTCTTT

d_call: TRBD1
clone_size: .
v_call: TRBV4-1
j_call: TRBJ1-2
cdr3_aa: CASSHNPFSGTGYGYTF
cdr3_nt: TGCGCCAGCAGCCACAATCCCTTCTCCGGGACAGGCTATGGCTACACCTTC

d_call: TRBD1
clone_size: .
v_call: TRBV20-1
j_call: TRBJ2-7
cdr3_aa: CSAREPFGQAYEQYF
cdr3_nt: TGCAGTGCTAGGGAACCGTTTGGACAGGCCTACGAGCAGTACTTC

d_call: .
clone_size: few
v_call: TRBV20-1
j_call: TRBJ1-2
cdr3_aa: CSAPRSLIGYGYTF
cdr3_nt: TGCAGTGCTCCACGTTCACTCATCGGCTATGGCTACACCTTC

d_call: TRBD1
clone_size: .
v_call: TRBV6-5
j_call: TRBJ1-2
cdr3_aa: CASSGPGQGTNYGYTF
cdr3_nt: TGTGCCAGCAGTGGGCCGGGACAGGGTACTAACTACGGCTACACCTTC

d_call: .
clone_size: few
v_call: TRBV4-1
j_call: TRBJ2-1
cdr3_aa: CASSQGVAKYNEQFF
cdr3_nt: TGCGCCAGCAGCCAAGGGGTAGCGAAGTACAATGAGCAGTTCTTC

d_call: TRBD2
clone_size: .
v_call: TRBV7-9
j_call: TRBJ2-3
cdr3_aa: CASSLVGLAGGADTQYF
cdr3_nt: TGTGCCAGCAGCTTAGTTGGGCTAGCGGGGGGCGCAGATACGCAGTATTTT

d_call: TRBD1
clone_size: .
v_call: TRBV15
j_call: TRBJ1-2
cdr3_aa: CATGQAGWSGYTF
cdr3_nt: TGTGCCACCGGACAGGCGGGCTGGAGTGGCTACACCTTC

d_call: TRBD1
clone_size: few
v_call: TRBV12-3/TRBV12-4
j_call: TRBJ2-7
cdr3_aa: CASRQSPGTGVLEQYF
cdr3_nt: TGTGCCAGCAGACAAAGTCCCGGGACAGGCGTCCTCGAGCAGTACTTC

d_call: .
clone_size: .
v_call: TRBV28
j_call: TRBJ2-7
cdr3_aa: CASSLIGQDGEQYF
cdr3_nt: TGTGCCAGCAGTTTGATTGGGCAGGATGGCGAGCAGTACTTC